This T cell receptor beta chain was identified in a study of early T cells in non-severe SARS-CoV-2 infection. At the level of the study: Sequencing of unsorted whole blood was done on bulk RNA, leaving chains unpaired. Overall study results and limits: A preference for anti-spike CD8 responses marked VDJdb matching, which missed private and CD4 specificities.

Trimming left V 9 bases short and J 2 bases short, with 16 bases between. This CDR3 is 14 amino acids long. The germline V gene has CDR1 SGHVS and CDR2 FNYEAQ. Unique molecular identifiers were added to individual cDNA molecules. TCRdb reprocessed the 5' RACE reads with MiXCR, giving one entry per CDR3 protein. Among 100,000 to 150,000 distinct CDR3 sequences listed, under 15% were seen once. This clonotype was observed a handful of times. As yet, its antigen is unknown. The chain uses TRBV7-6 and TRBJ1-1; D is perhaps TRBD1 (5 bases). The sequencing input was whole blood. This clonotype was sampled from an adult who was a healthcare worker with PCR-confirmed SARS-CoV-2 infection or an uninfected control (not recorded which). The CDR3 here is CASRLGGSNTEAFF. As DNA, the CDR3 is TGTGCCAGTCGATTGGGGGGAAGCAACACTGAAGCTTTCTTT.